Listed here are 15 T cell receptor beta chains from one sample, sequenced in a study of shared clonotypes between healthy human individuals. CD8 cells classed as naive were CD45RO-negative and positively selected for CCR7, excluding terminally differentiated effector memory CD45RA+ cells. Using immunoSEQ multiplex PCR, the repertoire was profiled, and TCRdb retains in-frame clones only, with some absent. Of around 2,000,000 clones in the sample, less than 95% were seen once. Sequencing was carried out using naive CD8+ T cells sorted from blood. The source is a man aged 18 to 30 in good health.

The gene calls are TRBV6-6 and TRBJ1-2, with D possibly TRBD1 on 6 matching bases. The V end was cut by 6 bases, the J end by 0 bases, with 17 bases between. The CDR3 spans 16 residues. Germline assignment: CDR1 MNHNY and CDR2 SVGAGI (reference sequence). CDR3 protein: CASSSDGGPPNYGYTF. The CDR3 nucleotides read TGTGCCAGCAGCTCCGACGGGGGGCCCCCTAACTATGGCTACACCTTC.

CDR3 DNA sequence: TGTGCCAGCAGTTTATCGATCGGCGGACGCGGCTACACCTTC. This gives the protein CASSLSIGGRGYTF. The gene calls are TRBV27 and TRBJ1-2; unclear D gene. V dropped 0 bases and J dropped 8 bases, with 13 bases sitting between them. The CDR3 consists of 14 residues. Germline V gene data show CDR1 as MNHEY and CDR2 as SMNVEV (reference sequence).

This chain links TRBV19 with TRBJ2-7; tentative D call: TRBD1 (6 bases). Trimming removed 6 bases from V and 2 bases from J, with 11 bases in between. Germline CDR1 and CDR2: LNHDA and SQIVND (reference sequence). The CDR3 runs 13 residues. CDR3 sequence: CASSRGQPYEQYF. The CDR3 nucleotides read TGTGCCAGTAGCCGAGGACAGCCCTACGAGCAGTACTTC.

The V gene is TRBV7-2, the J gene TRBJ2-7, with TRBD2 matching 12 bases. V was clipped by 2 bases and J by 6 bases; unmatched bases: 17. Germline values: CDR1 SGHTA, CDR2 FQGNSA. The length of the CDR3 is 19 residues. In DNA, the CDR3 is TGTGCCAGCAGCTTAAAGGGGTGGCCTAGCGGGAGGGCCGATAGCGAGCAGTACTTC. Translated: CASSLKGWPSGRADSEQYF.

The chain carries TRBV2 and TRBJ1-6; 11 positions match TRBD1. Per the germline V gene, CDR1 is SNHLY and CDR2 is FYNNEI. The CDR3 extends over 16 amino acids. V was pared by 5 bases and J by 11 bases, with 11 bases of the junction left unmatched. CDR3 DNA sequence: TGTGCCAGCAGTTCCAAGCGGGACAGGGGGTTTACACCCCTCCACTTT. Residues: CASSSKRDRGFTPLHF.

A word on this clone: This same CDR3 is encoded by further DNA sequences in the sample. This chain joins TRBV30 and TRBJ1-4, with a weak D call TRBD1 (6 bases). Germline CDR1 reads GTSNPN; CDR2 reads SVGIG (reference sequence). The CDR3 extends over 14 amino acids. Trimming pared 0 bases from V and 7 bases from J, leaving 12 bases between. The CDR3 DNA sequence: TGTGCCTGGAGTGTAGGCCAGGGGACTGAAAAACTGTTTTTT. Its translation is CAWSVGQGTEKLFF.

V gene TRBV4-1 combines with J gene TRBJ1-1, with 8 bases that match TRBD1. CDR1 MGHRA and CDR2 YSYEKL come from the germline V gene. Losses at the gene ends were 1 base for V and 1 base for J; bases not matched to a gene: 5. This CDR3 region has 16 residues. The CDR3 reads CASSQAAGGGNTEAFF. The CDR3 coding sequence is TGCGCCAGCAGCCAAGCTGCAGGGGGCGGGAACACTGAAGCTTTCTTT.

In regard to this clone: Other DNA sequences in this specimen translate into the identical CDR3. The chain carries TRBV11-2 and TRBJ1-1, with a weak D call TRBD1 (5 bases). The V gene's germline CDR1 is SGHAT and CDR2 FQNNGV. The CDR3 sequence is 11 residues long. Trimming pared 5 bases from V and 7 bases from J, leaving 8 bases between. The CDR3 coding sequence is TGTGCCAGCAGCCTCGGGGGTGAAGCTTTCTTT. As protein: CASSLGGEAFF.

The chain combines TRBV27 with TRBJ2-6; TRBD1 matches at 10 bases. The CDR3 has 16 amino acids. The trim removed 4 bases at V and 2 bases at J, leaving 2 bases unmatched. In germline, CDR1 is MNHEY, CDR2 SMNVEV (reference sequence). The CDR3 loop is CASSSGQGTGANVLTF. Here the CDR3 DNA reads TGTGCCAGCAGTTCGGGACAGGGGACTGGGGCCAACGTCCTGACTTTC.

To note about this clone: The same CDR3 can be traced to other DNA sequences in this sample. This chain uses TRBV19 with TRBJ1-5; no clear D gene. Trimming left V 1 base short and J 6 bases short, with 4 bases between. The germline V gene encodes CDR1 LNHDA and CDR2 SQIVND (reference sequence). CDR3 size: 12 residues. The CDR3 DNA reads TGTGCCAGTAGTATAGGGGGTCAGCCCCAGCATTTT. This gives the protein CASSIGGQPQHF.

This chain uses TRBV27 with TRBJ1-1, with D tentatively TRBD1 (6 bases). Germline CDR1 and CDR2: MNHEY and SMNVEV (reference sequence). V was clipped by 5 bases and J by 3 bases, with 19 bases between them. CDR3 length: 16 amino acids. The CDR3 protein is CASSPIRGAVYTEAFF. The DNA for the CDR3 is TGTGCCAGCAGTCCCATTAGGGGGGCCGTATACACTGAAGCTTTCTTT.

As to this clone: Additional DNA sequences in this sample encode the identical CDR3. This chain uses TRBV5-1 with TRBJ2-7, with D perhaps matching TRBD1 (6 bases). V lost 5 bases and J 4 bases, leaving 10 bases between the germline ends. The CDR3 is 12 amino acids. CDR1 is SGHRS and CDR2 is YFSETQ in the germline V gene. The CDR3, as DNA: TGCGCCAGCAGTCCCACAGGGTACGAGCAGTACTTC. It yields the protein CASSPTGYEQYF. Complete variable domain (other parts from reference TRBV5-1 and TRBJ2-7): KAGVTQTPRYLIKTRGQQVTLSCSPISGHRSVSWYQQTPGQGLQFLFEYFSETQRNKGNFPGRFSGRQFSNSRSEMNVSTLELGDSALYLCASSPTGYEQYFGPGTRLTVT.

For the CDR3, the DNA is TGTGCCAGCAGCGCCCAGGATTACTCTGGAAACACCATATATTTT. As protein: CASSAQDYSGNTIYF. This chain connects TRBV9 to TRBJ1-3; D is undetermined. The germline gives CDR1 SGDLS, CDR2 YYNGEE. The CDR3 consists of 15 residues. V was shortened by 3 bases and J by 0 bases, with 10 bases between the two germline ends. Full variable domain (outside the CDR3, taken from reference TRBV9 and TRBJ1-3): DSGVTQTPKHLITATGQRVTLRCSPRSGDLSVYWYQQSLDQGLQFLIQYYNGEERAKGNILERFSAQQFPDLHSELNLSSLELGDSALYFCASSAQDYSGNTIYFGEGSWLTVV.

The J gene is TRBJ2-1, the V gene TRBV13; the match to TRBD2 covers 11 bases. In germline, CDR1 is PRHDT, CDR2 FYEKMQ (reference sequence). After removal of 0 bases from V and 9 bases from J, the junction contained 10 bases not matched to a gene. This CDR3 contains 17 residues. CDR3 region: CASSLGLAGARTFEQFF. The CDR3 nucleotides read TGTGCCAGCAGCTTAGGACTAGCGGGGGCCCGTACATTTGAGCAGTTCTTC. The full variable domain, its missing parts supplied by reference TRBV13 and TRBJ2-1, is AAGVIQSPRHLIKEKRETATLKCYPIPRHDTVYWYQQGPGQDPQFLISFYEKMQSDKGSIPDRFSAQQFSDYHSELNMSSLELGDSALYFCASSLGLAGARTFEQFFGPGTRLTVL.

The sample holds one count of this clone. V and J are TRBV4-3 and TRBJ2-7; TRBD1 agrees at 7 bases. J lost 2 bases, V lost 4 bases, and 8 bases had no gene match. Looked up from germline, CDR1 is LGHNA and CDR2 is YSLEER. CDR3 size: 15 residues. CDR3 loop: CASSPGSGGTYEQYF. CDR3 DNA: TGCGCCAGCAGCCCTGGGTCAGGGGGAACCTACGAGCAGTACTTC.